This record looks at one TCR beta chain sequence and its context. These data originate in a study of blood T cell repertoires in COVID-19. V was pared by 4 bases and J by 4 bases, with 7 bases between. CDR1 SGHVS and CDR2 FNYEAQ come from the germline V gene. The CDR3 loop spans 12 amino acids. The repertoire was sequenced with immunoSEQ multiplex PCR; TCRdb's copy has only in-frame clones and lacks some. The repertoire holds around 130,000 clones, with roughly 85% as singletons. This chain connects TRBV7-6 to TRBJ1-2; maybe TRBD1 (5 bases). Material for sequencing was peripheral blood. The TCR comes from a human donor in a cohort sampled during active COVID-19. The CDR3 DNA is TGTGCCAGCAGCTCCGACAGCTATGGCTACACCTTC. Translation: CASSSDSYGYTF.